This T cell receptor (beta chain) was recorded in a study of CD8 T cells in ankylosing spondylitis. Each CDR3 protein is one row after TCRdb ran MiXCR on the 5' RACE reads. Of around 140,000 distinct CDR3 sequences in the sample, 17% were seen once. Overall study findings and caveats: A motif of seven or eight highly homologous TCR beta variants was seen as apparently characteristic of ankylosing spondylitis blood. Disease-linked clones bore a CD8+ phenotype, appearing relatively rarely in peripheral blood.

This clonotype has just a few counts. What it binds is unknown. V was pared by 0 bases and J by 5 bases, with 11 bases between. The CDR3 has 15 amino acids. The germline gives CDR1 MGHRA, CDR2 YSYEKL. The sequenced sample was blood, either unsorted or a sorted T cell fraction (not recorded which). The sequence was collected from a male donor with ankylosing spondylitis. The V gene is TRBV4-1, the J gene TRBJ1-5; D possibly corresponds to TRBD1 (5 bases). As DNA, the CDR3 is TGCGCCAGCAGCCAAGATCCACGGGGGGATCAGCCCCAGCATTTT. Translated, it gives CASSQDPRGDQPQHF.